This T cell receptor beta chain was observed in a study of blood T cell repertoires in COVID-19. Across the whole study: Donors in the United States, Italy and Spain gave samples during acute or convalescent COVID-19. Sources were T cells, B-cell-depleted T cells, or PBMCs; the material itself was cDNA or gDNA.

Trimming cost V 3 bases and J 10 bases; bases outside gene matches: 6. Germline V CDR1 and CDR2: SGDLS, YYNGEE. The CDR3 spans 14 residues. Clones were sequenced by immunoSEQ multiplex PCR, and TCRdb holds only the in-frame ones, with some missing. The sample lists around 160,000 clones; about 85% were seen once. Material for sequencing was peripheral blood. The origin of this receptor is a middle-aged woman with active or convalescent COVID-19. This chain links TRBV9 with TRBJ1-4, with 10 bases that match TRBD1. The DNA of the CDR3 is TGTGCCAGCAGCGGGACAGGGGGGTCCGGAAAACTGTTTTTT. It specifies CASSGTGGSGKLFF.